These 25 T cell receptor beta chains originate from one sample sequenced in a study of blood T cell repertoires in COVID-19. Method: immunoSEQ multiplex PCR; TCRdb's copy keeps in-frame clones and lacks some. This table has a few hundred thousand clones, around 83% appearing once. The specimen sequenced was peripheral blood. These receptor sequences come from a woman aged 65 to 85 with COVID-19, enrolled during active disease.

This sequence joins TRBV2 and TRBJ1-4, with 10 nucleotides matching TRBD1. V dropped 6 bases and J dropped 8; count of bases not matched to a gene: 9. The germline V gene has CDR1 SNHLY and CDR2 FYNNEI. This CDR3 is built from 15 residues. The CDR3 loop is CASRLPGQGLEKLFF. In DNA, the CDR3 is TGTGCCAGCAGATTGCCGGGACAGGGGTTGGAAAAACTGTTTTTT.

The genes are TRBV24-1 and TRBJ2-2, with 10 bases aligning to TRBD1. CDR3 length: 14 amino acids. Germline trimming cut 7 bases from V and 5 bases from J; bases unmatched to any gene: 3. Germline V gene sequence: CDR1 KGHDR, CDR2 SFDVKD. CDR3 bases: TGTGCCACCAGCGGGACAGGGGTTACCGGGGAGCTGTTTTTT. It encodes CATSGTGVTGELFF.

The chain uses TRBV28 and TRBJ1-2; TRBD1 aligns across 7 bases. Germline V lookup: CDR1 MDHEN, CDR2 SYDVKM. The CDR3 spans 15 residues. Trimming cost V 6 bases and J 4 bases; bases outside gene matches: 11. The CDR3 loop reads CASRLTGEPLYGYTF. CDR3 nucleotides: TGTGCCAGCAGGCTTACAGGGGAACCCCTCTATGGCTACACCTTC.

This clone was picked up one time. The rearrangement joins TRBV7-8 to TRBJ2-1; 9 nucleotides align to TRBD2. This CDR3 contains 17 residues. The germline CDR1 and CDR2 sequences are SGHVS and FQNEAQ. The ends lost 0 bases at V and 8 bases at J; junction bases unmatched: 11. CDR3 sequence reads: CASSLASASGIMYEQFF. CDR3 nucleotide sequence: TGTGCCAGCAGCTTAGCGTCGGCTAGCGGGATAATGTATGAGCAGTTCTTC.

The chain recombines TRBV2 with TRBJ2-1; 14 bases are a match to TRBD2. Trimming at V came to 8 bases and at J to 0 bases, leaving 3 bases not matched to a gene. Looked up from germline, CDR1 is SNHLY and CDR2 is FYNNEI. The CDR3 is made up of 16 amino acids. CDR3 bases: TGTGCCAGCCGGACTAGCGGGAGGAGCTCCTACAATGAGCAGTTCTTC. Protein sequence: CASRTSGRSSYNEQFF.

This clone was seen a single time. The J gene is TRBJ1-5, the V gene TRBV6-2 or TRBV6-3; D possibly corresponds to TRBD1 (5 bases). The CDR3 is made up of 13 amino acids. Germline V gene data show CDR1 as MNHEY and CDR2 as SVGEGT. V shed 3 bases and J shed 5 bases, with 8 bases lying between them. The CDR3 DNA follows: TGTGCCAGCAGTTATTGGGGGGATCAGCCCCAGCATTTT. Its translation: CASSYWGDQPQHF.

The chain uses TRBV3-1 (or the pseudogene TRBV3-2) and TRBJ2-6; 12 bases align to TRBD1. Germline V lookup: CDR1 LGHDT, CDR2 YNNKEL (reference sequence). The CDR3 sequence is 19 residues long. Trimming cost V 1 base and J 0 bases; bases outside gene matches: 4. CDR3 DNA sequence: TGTGCCAGCAGCCAAGTTTCGGGACAGGGGGCCTCTGGGGCCAACGTCCTGACTTTC. Its translation: CASSQVSGQGASGANVLTF.

The gene calls are TRBV28 and TRBJ2-7; TRBD2 matches at 7 bases. The CDR3 is 15 residues long. The germline gives CDR1 MDHEN, CDR2 SYDVKM. The trim removed 3 bases at V and 4 bases at J, leaving 9 bases unmatched. DNA of the CDR3: TGTGCCAGCAGTTTGGAAGGACTAGGAACGTACGAGCAGTACTTC. This encodes CASSLEGLGTYEQYF.

This clone was seen just once. The CDR3 protein is CASTPDGGLVYSTDTQYF. As DNA, the CDR3 is TGTGCCAGCACTCCCGACGGGGGATTAGTTTATAGCACAGATACGCAGTATTTT. This chain connects TRBV5-5 to TRBJ2-3, with D perhaps matching TRBD2 (6 bases). CDR3 length equals 18 residues. Trimming removed 6 bases at V and 0 bases at J, with 23 bases between. The germline gives CDR1 SGHKS, CDR2 YYEKEE (reference sequence).

J is TRBJ1-2 and V is TRBV4-3, with 7 bases that match TRBD1. Germline V CDR1 and CDR2: LGHNA, YSLEER. The V segment lost 0 bases and the J segment 8 bases; nucleotides outside the gene matches: 9. The CDR3 totals 15 residues. CDR3 DNA sequence: TGCGCCAGCAGCCAAGATGACAGGGTCCTTGGGGGCTACACCTTC. It specifies CASSQDDRVLGGYTF.

This chain links TRBV18 with TRBJ2-7, with D possibly TRBD2 on 6 matching bases. Germline V lookup: CDR1 KGHSH, CDR2 LQKENI. Trimming took 2 bases from V and 6 from J, leaving 14 bases between them. This CDR3 contains 14 residues. The CDR3 here is CASSPDVGGGEQYF. The CDR3 DNA follows: TGTGCCAGCTCACCAGACGTGGGGGGTGGCGAGCAGTACTTC.

J is TRBJ1-2 and V is TRBV9, with 9 bases aligning to TRBD1. The V segment lost 0 bases and the J segment 6 bases; nucleotides outside the gene matches: 3. Per the germline V gene, CDR1 is SGDLS and CDR2 is YYNGEE. The CDR3 is 14 residues long. In DNA form, the CDR3 reads TGTGCCAGCAGCGTAGTGGGACAGGGCGATGGCTACACCTTC. This gives the protein CASSVVGQGDGYTF.

The chain links TRBV7-2 to TRBJ2-1; a weak D match, TRBD1 (8 bases). Germline loops: CDR1 SGHTA, CDR2 FQGNSA. V was shortened by 5 bases and J by 10 bases, with 24 bases between the two germline ends. The CDR3 is 16 residues long. In DNA form, the CDR3 reads TGTGCCAGCAGCAGTCAGGGGGCTGCGGGGGTTTGGGAGCAGTTCTTC. Its translation: CASSSQGAAGVWEQFF. Using reference TRBV7-2 and TRBJ2-1 for the parts outside the CDR3, the full variable domain is GAGVSQSPSNKVTEKGKDVELRCDPISGHTALYWYRQSLGQGLEFLIYFQGNSAPDKSGLPSDRFSAERTGGSVSTLTIQRTQQEDSAVYLCASSSQGAAGVWEQFFGPGTRLTVL.

Only one count was recorded for this clone. V gene TRBV18 combines with J gene TRBJ1-2, with D tentatively TRBD1 (5 bases). The CDR3 totals 16 residues. Germline V gives CDR1 KGHSH, CDR2 LQKENI. V shed 2 bases and J shed 1 base, with 14 bases lying between them. This CDR3 reads CASSPDSPGLNYGYTF. The DNA of the CDR3 is TGTGCCAGCTCACCAGACTCACCGGGACTTAACTATGGCTACACCTTC.

The V gene is TRBV5-4, the J gene TRBJ2-5, with 11 positions matching TRBD2. The J segment lost 5 bases and the V segment lost 0 bases, leaving 6 bases of the junction unmatched. The germline V gene has CDR1 SGHNT and CDR2 YYREEE (reference sequence). The CDR3 is made up of 16 amino acids. In DNA, the CDR3 is TGTGCCAGCAGCTTGGGGCTAGCGGGAGGAAGCGAGACCCAGTACTTC. This translates into CASSLGLAGGSETQYF.

The chain carries TRBV6-5 and TRBJ1-1; 8 bases line up with TRBD1. The junction had 3 bases not matched to a gene; V was cut back by 4 bases and J by 2 bases. The CDR3 is 14 residues long. CDR1 is MNHEY and CDR2 is SVGAGI in the germline V gene. CDR3 protein: CASSSDRGNTEAFF. The CDR3 DNA is TGTGCCAGCAGTTCCGACAGGGGTAACACTGAAGCTTTCTTT.

The V gene is TRBV6-1, the J gene TRBJ2-7; 7 bases map to TRBD1. The germline V gene has CDR1 MNHNS and CDR2 SASEGT. This CDR3 is 13 amino acids long. With 8 bases clipped from V and 4 bases from J, the junction kept 8 bases outside the gene matches. The CDR3 is CASSPGQIYEQYF. The CDR3 bases are TGTGCCAGCTCGCCGGGACAGATTTACGAGCAGTACTTC.

V and J are TRBV6-5 and TRBJ1-2, with TRBD1 matching 7 bases. V lost 3 bases, J lost 5 bases, and 6 bases stayed unmatched. Germline values: CDR1 MNHEY, CDR2 SVGAGI. This CDR3 region has 14 residues. The CDR3 is CASSYATGNYGYTF. The CDR3 bases are TGTGCCAGCAGTTATGCGACAGGGAATTATGGCTACACCTTC.

The chain combines TRBV28 with TRBJ1-2, with TRBD1 identical over 7 bases. V lost 4 bases, J lost 4 bases, and 18 bases stayed unmatched. Germline V gives CDR1 MDHEN, CDR2 SYDVKM. The CDR3 consists of 18 residues. The CDR3 DNA reads as TGTGCCAGCAGTTCCCTAGGACAGGCAGGTGTCTGGATCTATGGCTACACCTTC. As protein: CASSSLGQAGVWIYGYTF.

The chain employs TRBV7-9 and TRBJ2-3; a possible D gene is TRBD2 (6 bases). This CDR3 spans 16 amino acids. V dropped 4 bases and J dropped 0 bases, with 14 bases sitting between them. CDR1 is SEHNR and CDR2 is FQNEAQ in the germline V gene (reference sequence). The DNA of the CDR3 is TGTGCCAGCAGCTCCCGGGGGACCTATAGCACAGATACGCAGTATTTT. It encodes CASSSRGTYSTDTQYF.

The V call is TRBV28, the J call TRBJ2-1; 7 bases fit TRBD2. There are 15 residues in the CDR3. The germline CDR1 and CDR2 sequences are MDHEN and SYDVKM. Trimming cost V 6 bases and J 3 bases; bases outside gene matches: 8. The CDR3 DNA reads TGTGCCAGCAGGTCTAGCGGCCGAAACTACAATGAGCAGTTCTTC. This codes for CASRSSGRNYNEQFF.

This chain joins TRBV29-1 and TRBJ2-1, with 8 nucleotides matching TRBD2. The CDR3 spans 13 residues. J gave up 7 bases and V 8 bases, and 10 bases lay outside the gene matches. Germline V lookup: CDR1 SQVTM, CDR2 ANQGSEA. The CDR3 region has the DNA TGCAGCCTCCAGCTAGCGGGTGGGAATGAGCAGTTCTTC. Protein product: CSLQLAGGNEQFF.

The V gene is TRBV7-8, the J gene TRBJ1-4; 11 nucleotides agree with TRBD1. CDR1 and CDR2 from the germline V gene are SGHVS and FQNEAQ. Trimming cost V 6 bases and J 6 bases; bases outside gene matches: 12. The length of the CDR3 is 17 residues. CDR3 loop: CASRKSLGGQGDEKLFF. The CDR3 coding sequence is TGTGCCAGCAGGAAAAGCTTGGGGGGACAGGGGGATGAAAAACTGTTTTTT.

The V gene is TRBV30, the J gene TRBJ1-4, with 9 bases lining up with TRBD1. The CDR3 totals 13 residues. Germline CDR1 reads GTSNPN; CDR2 reads SVGIG (reference sequence). Trimming cost V 2 bases and J 7 bases; bases outside gene matches: 2. CDR3 region: CAWSTGGGEKLFF. The CDR3 DNA reads TGTGCCTGGAGTACAGGGGGCGGTGAAAAACTGTTTTTT. Supplemented by reference TRBV30 and TRBJ1-4, the full variable domain reads SQTIHQWPATLVQPVGSPLSLECTVEGTSNPNLYWYRQAAGRGLQLLFYSVGIGQISSEVPQNLSASRPQDRQFILSSKKLLLSDSGFYLCAWSTGGGEKLFFGSGTQLSVL.

The rearrangement uses TRBV11-2 and TRBJ2-1; TRBD2 matches 9 bases. Trimming took 5 bases from V and 2 from J; bases not matched to a gene: 4. This CDR3 is built from 15 residues. CDR1 SGHAT and CDR2 FQNNGV come from the germline V gene. Here the CDR3 reads CASSRSSGAYNEQFF. CDR3 bases: TGTGCCAGCAGCCGATCTAGCGGGGCCTACAATGAGCAGTTCTTC.